In its sample, the clone carrying this T cell receptor beta chain was seen a few times. The data derive from a study of T cell repertoires in cytomegalovirus infection. This CDR3 contains 15 residues. Trimming took 3 bases from V and 3 from J, leaving 12 bases between them. From germline, CDR1 is KGHSH and CDR2 LQKENI. TCRdb reprocessed the reads via MiXCR and lists one record per CDR3 protein. There are hundreds of thousands of distinct CDR3 sequences in the sample; around 32% occur only once, and approximately 14% lies in the top ten. The clonotype was recovered from a human donor in good health (CMV status not recorded). Some clones in this sample may be carry-over from other donors' samples. The gene calls are TRBV18 and TRBJ1-5, with TRBD1 as a possible D gene (6 bases). Sequenced material: PBMCs. CDR3 sequence (DNA): TGTGCCAGCTCACCGGAACAGGGCTCCAATCAGCCCCAGCATTTT. Translated, it gives CASSPEQGSNQPQHF.